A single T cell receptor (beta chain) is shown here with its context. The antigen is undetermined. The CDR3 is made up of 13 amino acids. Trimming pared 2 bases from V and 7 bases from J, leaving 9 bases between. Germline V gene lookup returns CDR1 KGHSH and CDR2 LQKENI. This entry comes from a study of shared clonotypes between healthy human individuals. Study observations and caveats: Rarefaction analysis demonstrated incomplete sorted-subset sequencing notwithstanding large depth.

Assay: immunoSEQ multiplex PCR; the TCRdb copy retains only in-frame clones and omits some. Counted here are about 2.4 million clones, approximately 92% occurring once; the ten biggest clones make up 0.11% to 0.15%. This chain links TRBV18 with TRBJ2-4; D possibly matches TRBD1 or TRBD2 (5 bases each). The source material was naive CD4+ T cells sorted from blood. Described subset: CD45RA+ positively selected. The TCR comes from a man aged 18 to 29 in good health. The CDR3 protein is CASSPGTMNIQYF. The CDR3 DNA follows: TGTGCCAGCTCACCAGGGACGATGAACATTCAGTACTTC.